The source of this T cell receptor (beta chain) is a study of sequential checkpoint blockade in melanoma. Overall study context: First-line arms were nivolumab then ipilimumab, or the reverse, randomized 1:1. Each arm's sequence ended with maintenance nivolumab.

Using immunoSEQ multiplex PCR, the repertoire was profiled, and TCRdb retains in-frame clones only, with some absent. Found here are about 14,000 clones, 52% of them singletons; the top ten hold 15% to 20%. As to treatment: randomized to nivolumab then ipilimumab (arm A) or the reverse (arm B). DNA-damaging chemotherapy had not been given to any patient beforehand. Live CD3+CD8+ CD19− CD56− cells were sorted from PBMCs. The TCR comes from a human donor with melanoma. The source was CD8+ T cells sorted from blood (inferred from file names), collected from a patient given nivolumab and ipilimumab in sequence.

As DNA, the CDR3 is TGTGCCAGCAGCTCCGCTCTCGGGCCCCTCCACTTT. Translation: CASSSALGPLHF. This sequence joins TRBV7-2 and TRBJ1-6; D is ambiguous. V was clipped by 4 bases and J by 13 bases, with 11 bases between them. The CDR3 is made up of 12 amino acids. Germline values: CDR1 SGHTA, CDR2 FQGNSA.